The present entry profiles one TCR beta chain with its context. This clone showed up just once. The clone's antigen remains unknown. Base qualities are not recorded, but no much larger clone differs from it by a single base. This sample stems from a study of blood T cell repertoires in COVID-19 (dated by TCRdb to about 2020). Study-level background: Samples from collaborators originated in the United States, Italy and Spain and spanned both the acute and convalescent phases of COVID-19. The prospective study material was composed of cDNA or gDNA derived from T cells, B-cell-depleted T cells, or PBMCs. Subjects who had been exposed to COVID-19, were actively infected with it, or had recovered from it provided the deeply sampled blood TCRbeta repertoires that made up the dataset. A freely available public database, intended as a resource for researchers studying the immune response to SARS-CoV-2, is where the repertoires were released. Samples were obtained from the ongoing ImmuneRACE study (first 160 participants) and from 1,254 subjects provided by 6 global collaborators. Nearly every sample came with metadata listing a de-identified subject ID, COVID-19 status, age in years and sex. HLA class I and class II types, where available, came from metadata supplied by the sample provider rather than from assay-based typing. Overall study results and their limits: How much clinical and demographic metadata was included differed by source and by participant, and the metadata was provided uncurated.

Cut back by 1 base and 7 bases, the V and J ends lie 7 bases apart. Via the germline V gene, CDR1 is SGHDN and CDR2 FVKESK. Taken from cysteine to phenylalanine, the CDR3 has 13 residues. Only the CDR3 region is kept as DNA, spanning 39 bases read in frame from base 1. Each collaborating institution followed its own protocols to collect whole blood in K2EDTA tubes. For TCRbeta analysis, collaborators shipped samples as frozen whole blood, isolated PBMCs, or DNA extracted from either of those sample types. TCRbeta CDR3 regions were amplified from genomic DNA by means of the immunoSEQ Assay, a bias-controlled multiplex PCR. The authors processed their data as follows. Within the assay, amplification of reference gene primers was used to estimate how many nucleated cells each sample contained. To quantify the absolute abundance of each unique TCRbeta CDR3 rearrangement, sequence reads were collapsed and filtered. For each sample, productive Simpson clonality was calculated by taking the square root of Simpson's diversity index across productive rearrangements. TCRdb re-hosts the immuneACCESS table, in-frame sequences only. Its copies lack some clones; in the studies checked, an unresolved V gene accounts for under half of them, and the cause for the rest is not known. V and J calls and clone size follow that table, whereas D and trimming were derived from the DNA. The sample table lists tens of thousands of clones, approximately 80% of them with a count of one. The ten largest clones capture under 7% of the sample.

Sequenced sample: peripheral blood. The TCR comes from a man between 65 and 80 years old with active COVID-19. The receptor chain draws on TRBV14 and TRBJ1-4, with the D gene not clear enough to name. The nucleotide sequence is TGTGCCAGCAGCCAAGGGCCCGTTGAAAAACTGTTTTTT. Its protein product is CASSQGPVEKLFF.